The T cell receptor (beta chain) described here comes from a study of CD8 T cells in Susac syndrome. Random hexamers served to reverse transcribe roughly 0.45 to 1 ug RNA. An immunoSEQ multiplex PCR generated amplified TCR beta CDR3 products spanning 54 Vbeta and 13 Jbeta. TCRdb processed the immunoSEQ multiplex PCR reads anew with MiXCR; each CDR3 protein has one entry. Here the sample spans 100,000 to 150,000 distinct CDR3 sequences, just under 95% being singletons. The CDR3 contains 15 residues. The V segment lost 6 bases and the J segment 2 bases; nucleotides outside the gene matches: 6. Germline V CDR1 and CDR2: SQVTM, ANQGSEA. Healthy donors, matched for age and sex, constituted the control group. Negative isolation yielded CD4+ and CD8+ T cells, and FACS enriched TEMRA cells.

The gene calls are TRBV29-1 and TRBJ2-7, with 14 bases that match TRBD2. The source is a human donor in good health. The sequenced sample consisted of CD4+ T cells from PBMCs. The CDR3: CSVGTSGRSAYEQYF. In DNA form, the CDR3 reads TGCAGCGTCGGGACTAGCGGGAGAAGCGCCTACGAGCAGTACTTC.